What follows are 29 T cell receptor beta chains derived from one specimen sequenced in a study of blood T cell repertoires in COVID-19 (dated by TCRdb to the early 2020s). Receptor amplification or capture employed the immunoSEQ multiplex PCR assay. Entries here come from immuneACCESS through TCRdb and include only in-frame sequences with V and J called. Some clones fail to appear in such tables; in the studies checked, an unresolved V gene covers under half of the shortfall, and the cause of the remainder is unknown. For this sample the table gives tens of thousands of clones, of which 70% to 90% were detected only once. Approximately 4.2% of the sample rests with the top ten. The sequencing sample was made of peripheral blood. These receptors all come from a man over 45 with acute or convalescent COVID-19.

The rearrangement links TRBV5-1 to TRBJ1-5; 8 nucleotides align to TRBD1. The CDR3 runs 15 residues. The V gene end was trimmed by 3 bases and the J gene end by 3 bases; junction bases not matched to a gene: 5. CDR1 and CDR2 (germline): SGHRS, YFSETQ. CDR3 protein: CASSWGTGHNQPQHF. In DNA form, the CDR3 reads TGCGCCAGCAGCTGGGGGACAGGCCACAATCAGCCCCAGCATTTT.

This chain uses TRBV24-1 with TRBJ2-1; 10 bases match TRBD2. The CDR3 spans 15 residues. V was clipped by 7 bases and J by 4 bases; unmatched bases: 6. CDR1 and CDR2 from the germline V gene are KGHDR and SFDVKD. In DNA form, the CDR3 reads TGTGCCACCAGCGAATATAGCGGGGGGTACAATGAGCAGTTCTTC. It yields the protein CATSEYSGGYNEQFF.

A remark on this clone: Other nucleotide sequences in the sample specify the same CDR3. The gene calls are TRBV7-2 and TRBJ2-3, with 14 bases lining up with TRBD2. The CDR3 is 15 residues long. Looked up from germline, CDR1 is SGHTA and CDR2 is FQGNSA. Trimming took 3 bases from V and 4 from J; bases not matched to a gene: 0. In DNA, the CDR3 is TGTGCCAGCAGCTTGACTAGCGGGGGGGCAGATACGCAGTATTTT. It is translated as CASSLTSGGADTQYF.

This sequence joins TRBV5-1 and TRBJ2-3, with 14 positions matching TRBD2. V lost 4 bases to trimming and J lost 4 bases; unmatched junction nucleotides: 5. There are 16 residues in the CDR3. Germline V gene sequence: CDR1 SGHRS, CDR2 YFSETQ. The CDR3 loop reads CASSGTSGSGSDTQYF. The DNA of the CDR3 is TGCGCCAGCAGCGGGACTAGCGGGAGTGGATCAGATACGCAGTATTTT.

This sequence joins TRBV9 and TRBJ1-1, with TRBD1 matching 8 bases. Looked up from germline, CDR1 is SGDLS and CDR2 is YYNGEE. The V segment lost 0 bases and the J segment 7 bases; nucleotides outside the gene matches: 5. The CDR3 consists of 14 residues. Here the CDR3 reads CASSVDWTGSEAFF. The CDR3 DNA is TGTGCCAGCAGCGTAGATTGGACAGGGAGTGAAGCTTTCTTT.

The V and J genes are TRBV6-5 and TRBJ2-3, with 12 bases lining up with TRBD2. Germline trimming cut 7 bases from V and 6 bases from J; bases unmatched to any gene: 8. The CDR3 is 15 residues long. Germline assignment: CDR1 MNHEY and CDR2 SVGAGI. The chain's CDR3 is CASTPPSGGADTQYF. As DNA, the CDR3 is TGTGCCAGCACCCCCCCTAGCGGGGGGGCGGATACGCAGTATTTT.

This clone was recorded a few times. The J gene is TRBJ2-3, the V gene TRBV4-1; D may be TRBD1 (6 bases). This CDR3 spans 22 amino acids. Germline-derived CDR1 and CDR2 are MGHRA and YSYEKL. V lost 0 bases and J lost 2, with 30 bases in between. The CDR3 sequence: CASSQDPLTGQSAYQYTDTQYF. For the CDR3, the DNA is TGCGCCAGCAGCCAAGACCCGTTGACAGGACAATCGGCTTACCAATACACAGATACGCAGTATTTT.

The V gene is TRBV27, the J gene TRBJ2-2, with 11 nucleotides matching TRBD2. CDR3 length equals 17 residues. The ends lost 6 bases at V and 4 bases at J; junction bases unmatched: 10. Germline assignment: CDR1 MNHEY and CDR2 SMNVEV (reference sequence). The CDR3, as DNA: TGTGCCAGCAGCCCGACTAGCGGGACCTGGGGCACCGGGGAGCTGTTTTTT. This encodes CASSPTSGTWGTGELFF.

This rearrangement joins TRBV19 to TRBJ1-2, with unresolved D. Trimming cost V 1 base and J 6 bases, with 9 bases left between them. CDR3 length: 13 amino acids. Looked up from germline, CDR1 is LNHDA and CDR2 is SQIVND (reference sequence). The DNA of the CDR3 is TGTGCCAGTAGTATAGCCATAAGCAATGGCTACACCTTC. This translates into CASSIAISNGYTF.

V is TRBV5-1 and J is TRBJ2-7, with 11 bases fitting TRBD2. From germline, CDR1 is SGHRS and CDR2 YFSETQ. Trimming cost V 3 bases and J 0 bases; bases outside gene matches: 2. The CDR3 loop spans 15 amino acids. The CDR3, as DNA: TGCGCCAGCAGCTATGGACTAGCGGGCTCCTACGAGCAGTACTTC. Translating it yields CASSYGLAGSYEQYF.

The CDR3 DNA reads as TGTGCCAGCAGCAAATGGCCCTTCGGGACAGGGGTCTCTGGGGCCAACGTCCTGACTTTC. It translates to CASSKWPFGTGVSGANVLTF. This chain joins TRBV21-1 and TRBJ2-6; TRBD1 is the table's D call and was not checked against the DNA. TRBV21-1 is described as a pseudogene. This CDR3 spans 20 amino acids.

The V and J genes are TRBV5-1 and TRBJ2-5, with 9 bases identical to TRBD1. Germline assignment: CDR1 SGHRS and CDR2 YFSETQ. Trimming at V came to 2 bases and at J to 5 bases, leaving 4 bases not matched to a gene. The CDR3 runs to 14 residues. The CDR3 DNA follows: TGCGCCAGCAGCTTCGGACAGGGGTTGGAGACCCAGTACTTC. Translated, it gives CASSFGQGLETQYF.

Of note for this clone: The junction shows a germline mismatch at one end, possibly a read error. V is TRBV7-3 and J is TRBJ2-2; 8 bases line up with TRBD2. The CDR3 has 20 amino acids. CDR1 and CDR2 from the germline V gene are SGHTA and FQGTGA. CDR3 residues: CASSSPATGAGSGNSGELFF. CDR3 DNA: TGTGCCAGCAGCTCCCCGGCAACAGGCGCAGGTAGCGGGAACTCCGGGGAGCTGTTTTTT.

The V call is TRBV5-4, the J call TRBJ1-2; 8 positions agree with TRBD1. Germline lookup yields CDR1 SGHNT and CDR2 YYREEE (reference sequence). V was pared by 5 bases and J by 4 bases, with 10 bases of the junction left unmatched. This CDR3 contains 15 residues. CDR3 region: CASRAEAGGPYGYTF. The CDR3 region has the DNA TGTGCCAGCAGAGCGGAGGCAGGGGGCCCCTATGGCTACACCTTC.

This clone came up a few times. This same CDR3 is encoded by further DNA sequences in the sample. The chain recombines TRBV7-2 with TRBJ1-1, with 8 bases that match TRBD1. Germline trimming cut 5 bases from V and 3 bases from J; bases unmatched to any gene: 2. The germline CDR1 and CDR2 sequences are SGHTA and FQGNSA. The CDR3 loop spans 13 amino acids. The CDR3 bases are TGTGCCAGCAGCCAACAGGGGGACACTGAAGCTTTCTTT. This sequence encodes CASSQQGDTEAFF. Based on the CDR3 plus reference TRBV7-2 and TRBJ1-1, the full variable domain is GAGVSQSPSNKVTEKGKDVELRCDPISGHTALYWYRQSLGQGLEFLIYFQGNSAPDKSGLPSDRFSAERTGGSVSTLTIQRTQQEDSAVYLCASSQQGDTEAFFGQGTRLTVV.

V gene TRBV19 combines with J gene TRBJ1-1; D may be TRBD1 (6 bases). Looked up from germline, CDR1 is LNHDA and CDR2 is SQIVND (reference sequence). V lost 7 bases and J 8 bases, leaving 11 bases between the germline ends. The CDR3 totals 11 residues. The CDR3 DNA is TGTGCCAGTATCCACAGGGACGAAGCTTTCTTT. Its translation is CASIHRDEAFF.

The chain has TRBV18 and TRBJ2-1; no reliable D call. Germline-derived CDR1 and CDR2 are KGHSH and LQKENI. The CDR3 is made up of 14 amino acids. The germline V and J ends were trimmed by 0 bases and 3 bases, with 6 bases remaining between them. DNA of the CDR3: TGTGCCAGCTCACCACCCTCCCTCTACAATGAGCAGTTCTTC. It translates to CASSPPSLYNEQFF.

The chain couples TRBV19 to TRBJ2-4, with a tentative D call TRBD2 (5 bases). V was pared by 8 bases and J by 1 base, with 21 bases between. Germline values: CDR1 LNHDA, CDR2 SQIVND (reference sequence). The CDR3 covers 17 residues. The DNA for the CDR3 is TGTGCCAGTGCCACCCGGGGTGGTGAAGCGGCCAAAAACATTCAGTACTTC. Translated, it gives CASATRGGEAAKNIQYF. Combining the CDR3 with reference TRBV19 and TRBJ2-4 gives the whole variable domain DGGITQSPKYLFRKEGQNVTLSCEQNLNHDAMYWYRQDPGQGLRLIYYSQIVNDFQKGDIAEGYSVSREKKESFPLTVTSAQKNPTAFYLCASATRGGEAAKNIQYFGAGTRLSVL.

The V gene is TRBV11-3, the J gene TRBJ2-2; no clear D gene. Trimming cost V 2 bases and J 1 base, with 2 bases left between them. The CDR3 runs 13 residues. Looked up from germline, CDR1 is SGHNT and CDR2 is YENEEA. The CDR3 reads CASSLRNTGELFF. The CDR3 DNA sequence: TGTGCCAGCAGCTTACGGAACACCGGGGAGCTGTTTTTT.

The genes are TRBV27 and TRBJ1-1; TRBD1 matches 11 bases. V lost 5 bases and J lost 5; bases outside the gene matches: 4. The germline V gene encodes CDR1 MNHEY and CDR2 SMNVEV (reference sequence). There are 14 residues in the CDR3. The CDR3 DNA is TGTGCCAGCAGTAGGGACAGGGGGAGGACTGAAGCTTTCTTT. Translation: CASSRDRGRTEAFF.

The rearrangement joins TRBV30 to TRBJ2-3, with 9 bases identical to TRBD2. This CDR3 comprises 13 residues. Germline V gene sequence: CDR1 GTSNPN, CDR2 SVGIG (reference sequence). V was pared by 4 bases and J by 6 bases, with 5 bases of the junction left unmatched. The CDR3, as DNA: TGTGCCTGGAATAGCGGGAGTGGGGATACGCAGTATTTT. Translated, it gives CAWNSGSGDTQYF.

The chain links TRBV5-1 to TRBJ1-5; TRBD1 is a possible D gene (5 bases). The CDR3 spans 13 residues. V was clipped by 5 bases and J by 0 bases, with 6 bases between them. Germline V lookup: CDR1 SGHRS, CDR2 YFSETQ. Written as DNA, the CDR3 is TGCGCCAGCAGGACAGATAGCAATCAGCCCCAGCATTTT. It translates to CASRTDSNQPQHF.

The chain has TRBV15 and TRBJ1-1, with unresolved D. Trimming stripped 0 bases from V and 9 bases from J, with 14 bases between. The germline V gene has CDR1 LNHNV and CDR2 YYDKDF (reference sequence). The CDR3 runs to 14 residues. This chain's CDR3 is CATSRDGGPQKAFF. The CDR3, as DNA: TGTGCCACCAGCAGAGATGGAGGGCCCCAGAAAGCTTTCTTT.

To note about this clone: One end of the junction is discordant with germline, which a read error may explain. The CDR3 spells CASSSDRGNYEQYF. Written as DNA, the CDR3 is TGTGCTAGCAGCTCAGACAGGGGGAATTACGAGCAGTACTTC. The V call is TRBV7-7, the J call TRBJ2-7; 9 bases agree with TRBD1. Germline CDR1 is SSHAT and CDR2 is FNYEAQ (reference sequence). This CDR3 region has 14 residues.

The chain has TRBV2 and TRBJ1-2, with D uncertain. The CDR3 contains 13 residues. The V gene's germline CDR1 is SNHLY and CDR2 FYNNEI. V was clipped by 4 bases and J by 5 bases, with 11 bases between them. The CDR3 is CASSVATDYGYTF. Here the CDR3 DNA reads TGTGCCAGCAGTGTGGCAACAGATTATGGCTACACCTTC. The full variable domain, rest sourced from reference TRBV2 and TRBJ1-2, is EPEVTQTPSHQVTQMGQEVILRCVPISNHLYFYWYRQILGQKVEFLVSFYNNEISEKSEIFDDQFSVERPDGSNFTLKIRSTKLEDSAMYFCASSVATDYGYTFGSGTRLTVV.

This clone occurred a few times. The chain recombines TRBV9 with TRBJ2-7, with D maybe TRBD2 (6 bases). The V gene lost 4 bases and the J gene lost 7 bases, with 18 bases spanning the gap. CDR3 length: 14 residues. Germline lookup yields CDR1 SGDLS and CDR2 YYNGEE. Written as DNA, the CDR3 is TGTGCCAGCAGCCCAAAGGGACTGGGAAAGGAGCAGTACTTC. Translation: CASSPKGLGKEQYF.

The rearrangement uses TRBV3-1 (or the pseudogene TRBV3-2) and TRBJ2-7; 7 positions agree with TRBD1. Trimming at V came to 3 bases and at J to 4 bases, leaving 0 bases not matched to a gene. The CDR3 covers 12 residues. From germline, CDR1 is LGHDT and CDR2 YNNKEL (reference sequence). The CDR3 nucleotides read TGTGCCAGCAGCCAGGACAGGTACGAGCAGTACTTC. It encodes CASSQDRYEQYF.

The chain carries TRBV7-8 and TRBJ1-1, with unresolved D. Looked up from germline, CDR1 is SGHVS and CDR2 is FQNEAQ. The CDR3 is made up of 11 amino acids. V lost 1 base and J 10 bases, leaving 7 bases between the germline ends. The CDR3 DNA is TGTGCCAGCAGCTTAGAGGAGACAGCTTTCTTT. It specifies CASSLEETAFF.

The DNA of the CDR3 is TGTGCCAGCAGCCAAACGGGACAACCCCCCTATGGCTACACCTTC. Residues: CASSQTGQPPYGYTF. The J gene is TRBJ1-2, the V gene TRBV11-2, with D perhaps TRBD1 (6 bases). CDR1 and CDR2 (germline): SGHAT, FQNNGV. The V end lost 5 bases, the J end lost 4 bases, and 17 bases lay between the germline ends. The CDR3 covers 15 residues.